The 25 T cell receptor beta chains below come from one sample, sequenced in a study of T cells in Graves' hyperthyroidism and ophthalmopathy. RNA transcripts gave rise to amplified TCR beta CDR3 regions. First-round RT-PCR of the TCR CDR3 relied on the HTBI primer set. TCRdb itself ran the multiplex PCR reads through MiXCR, one entry per CDR3 protein. Seen here are some 350,000 distinct CDR3 sequences, approximately 25% observed once, and the top ten hold more than 60%. The sequencing sample was made of blood. All receptors come from a man aged 50 or older with Graves' hyperthyroidism.

The genes are TRBV5-1 and TRBJ2-1; tentative D call: TRBD1 (5 bases). Trimming pared 4 bases from V and 9 bases from J, leaving 14 bases between. The CDR3 contains 13 residues. Germline CDR1 is SGHRS and CDR2 is YFSETQ. CDR3 DNA sequence: TGCGCCAGCAGCCCTACACTAAGGGGTGAGCAGTTCTTC. Protein sequence: CASSPTLRGEQFF.

This chain joins TRBV20-1 and TRBJ2-1, with no clear D. V was pared by 5 bases and J by 2 bases, with 10 bases between. Germline CDR1 and CDR2: DFQATT and SNEGSKA (reference sequence). The CDR3 contains 13 residues. The chain's CDR3 is CSAPSETYNEQFF. As DNA, the CDR3 is TGCAGTGCTCCTAGTGAGACCTACAATGAGCAGTTCTTC.

The genes are TRBV5-1 and TRBJ2-3; tentatively, D is TRBD2 (6 bases). The CDR3 is 15 residues long. The germline V gene has CDR1 SGHRS and CDR2 YFSETQ. V lost 1 base, J lost 2 bases, and 11 bases lay in between. This CDR3 is CASSLYGGVTDTQYF. In DNA form, the CDR3 reads TGCGCCAGCAGCTTGTATGGCGGGGTCACAGATACGCAGTATTTT.

As concerns this clonotype: This may stem from a read error, because a much larger clone lies one nucleotide away. The chain combines TRBV3-1 with TRBJ2-2; no definite D call. This CDR3 has 13 residues. Germline V lookup: CDR1 LGHDT, CDR2 YNNKEL (reference sequence). The CDR3 nucleotides are TGTGCCGGCAGCCAAGCCAACACCGGGGAGCTGTTTTTT. It encodes CAGSQANTGELFF.

The chain carries TRBV5-1 and TRBJ2-7; D gene unclear. Trimming left V 5 bases short and J 0 bases short, with 12 bases between. The CDR3 sequence is 14 residues long. Germline V CDR1 and CDR2: SGHRS, YFSETQ. The CDR3 nucleotides are TGCGCCAGCAGAGTATATTCGAGCTCCTACGAGCAGTACTTC. Translating gives CASRVYSSSYEQYF.

The J gene is TRBJ2-7, the V gene TRBV11-2; D may be TRBD2 (5 bases). This CDR3 contains 15 residues. In germline, CDR1 is SGHAT, CDR2 FQNNGV. With 5 bases removed from V and 2 bases from J, the gap between germline ends came to 16 bases. The CDR3 nucleotides read TGTGCCAGCAGCACCACCCCAGCGGCGCCCTACGAGCAGTACTTC. It encodes CASSTTPAAPYEQYF.

This clonotype was picked up a small number of times. The V gene is TRBV20-1, the J gene TRBJ2-5, with 8 nucleotides matching TRBD2. The CDR3 is made up of 14 amino acids. J was trimmed by 3 bases and V by 1 base; bases with no gene match: 4. Germline V lookup: CDR1 DFQATT, CDR2 SNEGSKA (reference sequence). The CDR3 sequence is CSARAPAGEETQYF. The CDR3 DNA reads TGCAGTGCTAGAGCCCCAGCGGGAGAAGAGACCCAGTACTTC.

This clonotype was found a few times. A much bigger clone sits one base away, suggesting this may be a read error. The chain employs TRBV11-3 and TRBJ2-1; D gene unclear. The CDR3 consists of 13 residues. The germline V gene has CDR1 SGHNT and CDR2 YENEEA. The CDR3 coding sequence is TGTGCCAGCACCTCATTCGGGTACAATGAGCAGTCCTTC. Translation: CASTSFGYNEQSF.

A few counts support this clonotype. This rearrangement joins TRBV29-1 to TRBJ2-2; no clear D. Trimming pared 2 bases from V and 6 bases from J, leaving 7 bases between. Germline lookup yields CDR1 SQVTM and CDR2 ANQGSEA. CDR3 length: 12 amino acids. CDR3 residues: CSVENNPGELFF. The DNA for the CDR3 is TGCAGCGTTGAAAACAACCCCGGGGAGCTGTTTTTT.

Ten or more counts support this clonotype. This sequence joins TRBV29-1 and TRBJ1-1; TRBD1 might be the D (5 bases). Germline loops: CDR1 SQVTM, CDR2 ANQGSEA. This CDR3 contains 14 residues. V shed 1 base and J shed 0 bases, with 9 bases lying between them. CDR3 residues: CSVEGQHMNTEAFF. DNA of the CDR3: TGCAGCGTTGAAGGACAGCACATGAACACTGAAGCTTTCTTT.

The rearrangement uses TRBV30 and TRBJ2-7; possible D gene TRBD2, 6 bases. V gave up 4 bases and J gave up 3 bases, with 13 bases separating them. This CDR3 contains 13 residues. Germline CDR1 and CDR2: GTSNPN and SVGIG (reference sequence). In DNA form, the CDR3 reads TGTGCCTGGACTCGCGGGGCCTTCTACGAGCAGTACTTC. Translating gives CAWTRGAFYEQYF.

The rearrangement links TRBV7-3 to TRBJ2-7; D unclear. Per germline, CDR1 SGHTA and CDR2 FQGTGA. The length of the CDR3 is 12 residues. Trimming left V 6 bases short and J 6 bases short, with 12 bases between. In DNA, the CDR3 is TGTGCCAGCAGTCCCCCGAATGCCGAGCAGTACTTC. Protein: CASSPPNAEQYF.

The V call is TRBV19, the J call TRBJ1-1; D is possibly TRBD1 (5 bases). Germline values: CDR1 LNHDA, CDR2 SQIVND (reference sequence). This CDR3 contains 18 residues. Trimming removed 7 bases at V and 3 bases at J, with 27 bases between. The CDR3 loop reads CASTFLLIGAVEDTEAFF. In DNA form, the CDR3 reads TGTGCCAGTACCTTTTTGTTAATTGGGGCAGTAGAGGACACTGAAGCTTTCTTT. The whole variable domain, filled in from reference TRBV19 and TRBJ1-1, reads DGGITQSPKYLFRKEGQNVTLSCEQNLNHDAMYWYRQDPGQGLRLIYYSQIVNDFQKGDIAEGYSVSREKKESFPLTVTSAQKNPTAFYLCASTFLLIGAVEDTEAFFGQGTRLTVV.

V gene TRBV15 combines with J gene TRBJ1-5; D gene ambiguous. The CDR3 consists of 12 residues. CDR1 and CDR2 from the germline V gene are LNHNV and YYDKDF (reference sequence). Trimming cost V 3 bases and J 7 bases, with 7 bases left between them. CDR3 region: CATSREQQPQHF. CDR3 in DNA: TGTGCCACCAGCAGGGAACAGCAGCCCCAGCATTTT.

The rearrangement links TRBV19 to TRBJ2-3; D perhaps matches TRBD2 (5 bases). Deletions cut 4 bases from V and 6 bases from J, with 17 bases between. The CDR3 is 15 amino acids. In germline, CDR1 is LNHDA, CDR2 SQIVND (reference sequence). The CDR3 DNA sequence: TGTGCCAGTAGTAATACCGCGGGCTACCAGGATACGCAGTATTTT. Amino acid sequence: CASSNTAGYQDTQYF.

This clonotype was observed at least ten times. This chain connects TRBV28 to TRBJ2-3; D unclear. Germline CDR1 reads MDHEN; CDR2 reads SYDVKM. This CDR3 has 16 residues. Trimming shortened V by 2 bases and J by 1 base, and 13 bases separated the two germline ends. For the CDR3, the DNA is TGTGCCAGCAGTTTAATGTGGGGTACGGGCACAGATACGCAGTATTTT. It encodes CASSLMWGTGTDTQYF.

This clonotype was seen a few times. The chain carries TRBV11-1 and TRBJ2-2, with 8 bases lining up with TRBD2. Germline CDR1 is SGHAT and CDR2 is FQDESV (reference sequence). The CDR3 sequence is 15 residues long. With V trimmed by 5 bases and J by 1 base, 3 bases remained unmatched. CDR3 region: CASSPTSGNTGELFF. CDR3 in DNA: TGTGCCAGCAGCCCTACTAGCGGGAACACCGGGGAGCTGTTTTTT. Based on the CDR3 plus reference TRBV11-1 and TRBJ2-2, the full variable domain is EAEVAQSPRYKITEKSQAVAFWCDPISGHATLYWYRQILGQGPELLVQFQDESVVDDSQLPKDRFSAERLKGVDSTLKIQPAELGDSAMYLCASSPTSGNTGELFFGEGSRLTVL.

Only a few counts were recorded for this clonotype. V gene TRBV9 combines with J gene TRBJ1-2; D is unclear. Per germline, CDR1 SGDLS and CDR2 YYNGEE. The CDR3 consists of 14 residues. Trimming removed 0 bases from V and 6 bases from J, with 12 bases in between. This CDR3 is CASSVAMAGDGYTF. The CDR3 nucleotides are TGTGCCAGCAGCGTAGCTATGGCCGGCGATGGCTACACCTTC. The whole variable domain, filled in from reference TRBV9 and TRBJ1-2, reads DSGVTQTPKHLITATGQRVTLRCSPRSGDLSVYWYQQSLDQGLQFLIQYYNGEERAKGNILERFSAQQFPDLHSELNLSSLELGDSALYFCASSVAMAGDGYTFGSGTRLTVV.

This clonotype was seen more than once but under ten times. V and J are TRBV11-2 and TRBJ1-4; D uncertain. Trimming took off 1 base at V and 8 bases at J, with 5 bases between the two ends. Germline lookup yields CDR1 SGHAT and CDR2 FQNNGV. This CDR3 is 12 amino acids long. The CDR3 nucleotides are TGTGCCAGCAGCTTAGTACGGGAAAAACTGTTTTTT. It yields the protein CASSLVREKLFF.

This chain connects TRBV20-1 to TRBJ2-5; a weak D match, TRBD2 (5 bases). CDR3 length equals 11 residues. CDR1 and CDR2 (germline): DFQATT, SNEGSKA (reference sequence). V dropped 0 bases and J dropped 7 bases, with 6 bases sitting between them. The CDR3 spells CSARDAGTQYF. The DNA of the CDR3 is TGCAGTGCTAGAGATGCGGGGACCCAGTACTTC.

The rearrangement joins TRBV11-2 to TRBJ2-7; the match to TRBD2 covers 7 bases. This CDR3 has 15 amino acids. The germline V gene encodes CDR1 SGHAT and CDR2 FQNNGV. V shed 3 bases and J 5 bases; nucleotides not matched to a gene: 10. CDR3 sequence reads: CASSLPRAGANEQYF. The DNA for the CDR3 is TGTGCCAGCAGCTTGCCCAGGGCGGGAGCTAACGAGCAGTACTTC.

This clonotype was seen more than once but under ten times. V gene TRBV20-1 combines with J gene TRBJ1-4; 8 bases match TRBD1. Unmatched junction bases numbered 13, after V lost 6 bases and J lost 7 bases. The CDR3 totals 15 residues. Germline CDR1 and CDR2: DFQATT and SNEGSKA (reference sequence). This CDR3 reads CSAPNPGQGGEKLFF. CDR3 DNA: TGCAGTGCCCCTAATCCAGGACAGGGCGGTGAAAAACTGTTTTTT.

This clonotype came up a few times. J is TRBJ2-7 and V is TRBV30, with 9 bases fitting TRBD2. CDR1 is GTSNPN, CDR2 SVGIG, per germline (reference sequence). V gave up 5 bases and J gave up 2 bases; unmatched junction bases: 4. The CDR3 is made up of 13 amino acids. The CDR3 DNA follows: TGTGCCTGGGTGACTAGCGGAACCTACGAGCAGTACTTC. It is translated as CAWVTSGTYEQYF.

This clonotype was counted only a few times. The chain uses TRBV9 and TRBJ2-7, with a possible D match to TRBD2 (5 bases). The V end was cut by 0 bases, the J end by 6 bases, with 10 bases between. This CDR3 is built from 13 residues. Germline V lookup: CDR1 SGDLS, CDR2 YYNGEE. The DNA of the CDR3 is TGTGCCAGCAGCGTAGTCGGGGTCGGCGAGCAGTACTTC. It is translated as CASSVVGVGEQYF.

This chain links TRBV9 with TRBJ2-1; possibly TRBD1 or TRBD2 for D (5 bases each). V was cut by 0 bases and J by 8 bases, with 15 bases left in between. There are 15 residues in the CDR3. The germline V gene has CDR1 SGDLS and CDR2 YYNGEE. CDR3 loop: CASSVGGAPWDEQFF. CDR3 nucleotide sequence: TGTGCCAGCAGCGTAGGAGGGGCCCCATGGGATGAGCAGTTCTTC.